This entry describes one T cell receptor (beta chain). This sample also contains other DNA sequences that code for the same CDR3. Profiled with immunoSEQ multiplex PCR; TCRdb holds only in-frame clones, not every one. Among about 69,000 clones listed, 84% were seen once. The data derive from a study of control samples from healthy donors and cancer patients. Germline V CDR1 and CDR2: SGDLS, YYNGEE. There are 12 residues in the CDR3. Trimming left V 3 bases short and J 1 base short, with 4 bases between. This TCR came from a woman in her forties or fifties with lung cancer. This chain joins TRBV9 and TRBJ1-1; no clear D. What was sequenced was PBMCs. This chain's CDR3 is CASSARNTEAFF. The CDR3 DNA reads TGTGCCAGCAGCGCAAGGAACACTGAAGCTTTCTTT. Full variable domain (rest looked up from reference TRBV9 and TRBJ1-1): DSGVTQTPKHLITATGQRVTLRCSPRSGDLSVYWYQQSLDQGLQFLIQYYNGEERAKGNILERFSAQQFPDLHSELNLSSLELGDSALYFCASSARNTEAFFGQGTRLTVV.